Below are 27 T cell receptor beta chains sequenced from a single sample in a study of T cells in Graves' hyperthyroidism and ophthalmopathy. Amplification of TCR beta CDR3 regions used RNA as the template. Using the HTBI primer set, a first-round RT-PCR was run on the TCR CDR3. TCRdb reprocessed the multiplex PCR reads with MiXCR, giving one entry per CDR3 protein. The sample yields approximately 630,000 distinct CDR3 sequences, roughly 17% seen once. The source material was blood. The source of these receptors is a woman aged 25 to 39 with Graves' hyperthyroidism.

V gene TRBV5-4 combines with J gene TRBJ2-7; D is perhaps TRBD1 or TRBD2 (6 bases each). Trimming removed 0 bases from V and 3 bases from J, with 16 bases in between. Germline CDR1 and CDR2: SGHNT and YYREEE (reference sequence). The CDR3 loop spans 16 amino acids. CDR3 coding DNA: TGTGCCAGCAGCTTGGAGGGGGTTGAGGACTACTACGAGCAGTACTTC. Its protein is CASSLEGVEDYYEQYF.

This chain joins TRBV9 and TRBJ2-3; D remains unclear. CDR1 SGDLS and CDR2 YYNGEE come from the germline V gene. The CDR3 is made up of 15 amino acids. The V end was cut by 3 bases, the J end by 0 bases, with 11 bases between. CDR3 bases: TGTGCCAGCAGCGCCGTAGCACCTAGCACAGATACGCAGTATTTT. Translation: CASSAVAPSTDTQYF.

The genes are TRBV29-1 and TRBJ2-2; 10 bases line up with TRBD1. The CDR3 consists of 18 residues. The V and J ends lost 3 bases and 4 bases, in that order; junction bases with no gene match: 14. Germline-derived CDR1 and CDR2 are SQVTM and ANQGSEA. For the CDR3, the DNA is TGCAGCGTTGAGGGGAAGAAAGGACAGGGGGTTCGCACCGGGGAGCTGTTTTTT. Translating it yields CSVEGKKGQGVRTGELFF.

This clonotype has a count of ten or more. This chain uses TRBV29-1 with TRBJ2-3; 7 bases agree with TRBD2. In germline, CDR1 is SQVTM, CDR2 ANQGSEA. The length of the CDR3 is 15 residues. The J segment lost 5 bases and the V segment lost 0 bases, leaving 8 bases of the junction unmatched. CDR3 amino acids: CSVEDWGGNEDTQYF. As DNA, the CDR3 is TGCAGCGTTGAAGATTGGGGGGGAAATGAAGATACGCAGTATTTT.

This clonotype came up a few times. The germline gene is not matched at one end of the junction; a read error may be the cause. The chain couples TRBV6-9 to TRBJ2-2, with 8 bases aligning to TRBD2. Germline CDR1 MNHGY, CDR2 SVAAGI. CDR3 length equals 15 residues. This CDR3 reads CASSSWREDTGELFF. CDR3 in DNA: TGTGCTAGCAGTTCTTGGCGGGAGGACACCGGGGAGCTGTTTTTT.

In DNA form, the CDR3 reads TGTGCCAGCAGCCCACGTGGGGCTGGGGGACAGCCCTCCTACGAGCAGTACTTC. As protein: CASSPRGAGGQPSYEQYF. This chain joins TRBV13 and TRBJ2-7; 7 nucleotides match TRBD1. Germline V gene lookup returns CDR1 PRHDT and CDR2 FYEKMQ (reference sequence). This CDR3 contains 18 residues. V lost 5 bases and J lost 0; bases outside the gene matches: 16.

This clonotype has a count of ten or more. The V and J genes are TRBV28 and TRBJ2-7; the D gene is possibly TRBD2 (7 bases). The V and J ends lost 6 bases and 2 bases respectively, with 20 bases between them. The CDR3 totals 16 residues. From germline, CDR1 is MDHEN and CDR2 SYDVKM. CDR3 loop: CASSFGGMQGTYEQYF. The CDR3 bases are TGTGCCAGCAGCTTCGGGGGGATGCAGGGGACCTACGAGCAGTACTTC.

This clonotype was counted ten times or more. The genes are TRBV7-9 and TRBJ2-5; 7 bases fit TRBD1. The CDR3 sequence is 16 residues long. Germline loops: CDR1 SEHNR, CDR2 FQNEAQ (reference sequence). The V and J ends lost 5 bases and 2 bases, in that order; junction bases with no gene match: 11. CDR3 protein: CASSARDSLHQETQYF. The DNA of the CDR3 is TGTGCCAGCAGCGCCCGGGACAGCTTACATCAAGAGACCCAGTACTTC.

There are many counts of this clonotype. This rearrangement joins TRBV28 to TRBJ2-5, with 14 bases fitting TRBD2. CDR3 size: 17 residues. After removal of 5 bases from V and 1 base from J, the junction contained 6 bases not matched to a gene. CDR1 MDHEN and CDR2 SYDVKM come from the germline V gene. CDR3 loop: CASSKGLAGVAQETQYF. The DNA of the CDR3 is TGTGCCAGCAGTAAGGGACTAGCGGGAGTTGCCCAAGAGACCCAGTACTTC.

This clonotype was recorded a few times. The rearrangement uses TRBV24-1 and TRBJ2-5; 12 bases align to TRBD1. The CDR3 runs to 15 residues. CDR1 is KGHDR, CDR2 SFDVKD, per germline. The V and J ends lost 4 bases and 5 bases, in that order; junction bases with no gene match: 4. The CDR3 loop reads CATSEPGQGAETQYF. The DNA for the CDR3 is TGTGCCACCAGTGAGCCGGGACAGGGGGCTGAGACCCAGTACTTC.

This clonotype showed up just a few times. The CDR3 sequence: CASSQGDSRNTIYF. The DNA for the CDR3 is TGTGCCAGCAGCCAAGGCGATAGCAGAAACACCATATATTTT. The chain joins TRBV3-1 to TRBJ1-3, with D unclear. The CDR3 is 14 residues long. The V gene's germline CDR1 is LGHDT and CDR2 YNNKEL (reference sequence). V dropped 1 base and J dropped 5 bases, with 9 bases sitting between them.

This chain uses TRBV4-1 with TRBJ1-2; D is undetermined. CDR3 length: 15 residues. The V and J ends lost 4 bases and 8 bases respectively, with 20 bases between them. From germline, CDR1 is MGHRA and CDR2 YSYEKL. CDR3 in DNA: TGCGCCAGCAGCCCTTTGGGTCTACAGCTATCGGGCTACACCTTC. Its translation is CASSPLGLQLSGYTF.

The chain is built from TRBV11-3 and TRBJ1-4, with 9 bases lining up with TRBD1. The CDR3 is made up of 15 amino acids. Looked up from germline, CDR1 is SGHNT and CDR2 is YENEEA. Unmatched junction bases numbered 1, after V lost 0 bases and J lost 5 bases. The CDR3 here is CASSLDGTGNEKLFF. The CDR3 DNA reads as TGTGCCAGCAGCTTAGACGGGACAGGGAATGAAAAACTGTTTTTT.

This clonotype was recorded a few times. A much larger clone lies a single base off, so this may be a read error. The chain uses TRBV3-1 and TRBJ2-2; D uncertain. The CDR3 length is 15 residues. CDR1 and CDR2 from the germline V gene are LGHDT and YNNKEL (reference sequence). DNA for the CDR3: TGTGCCGGCAGCCAAGGTCAAAGAAACACCGGGGAGCTGTTTTTT. As protein: CAGSQGQRNTGELFF.

This clonotype was observed at least ten times. V gene TRBV7-2 combines with J gene TRBJ2-7; 7 nucleotides line up with TRBD1. Germline CDR1 SGHTA, CDR2 FQGNSA. The ends lost 6 bases at V and 3 bases at J; junction bases unmatched: 5. This CDR3 has 13 amino acids. The CDR3 DNA reads TGTGCCAGCAGTACCGACAGGGTCTACGAGCAGTACTTC. It encodes CASSTDRVYEQYF.

The table lists this clonotype with a few counts. J is TRBJ1-5 and V is TRBV28; 8 bases match TRBD1. Germline CDR1 and CDR2: MDHEN and SYDVKM. CDR3 length: 14 residues. Trimming cost V 5 bases and J 7 bases; bases outside gene matches: 7. CDR3 sequence reads: CASSTRQGSQPQHF. The DNA for the CDR3 is TGTGCCAGCAGTACCCGACAGGGGTCGCAGCCCCAGCATTTT.

This chain joins TRBV2 and TRBJ2-1; either TRBD1 or TRBD2 may supply D (5 bases each). The germline V gene has CDR1 SNHLY and CDR2 FYNNEI. CDR3 size: 13 residues. Trimming stripped 6 bases from V and 5 bases from J, with 11 bases between. CDR3 nucleotides: TGTGCCAGCAGGGGGGAGATACACAATGAGCAGTTCTTC. It yields the protein CASRGEIHNEQFF.

This clonotype was observed a handful of times. V and J are TRBV4-1 and TRBJ2-7, with D unresolved. The ends were cut back, 1 base at V and 2 bases at J, with 9 bases in the middle. CDR1 is MGHRA and CDR2 is YSYEKL in the germline V gene. The CDR3 is 14 amino acids. The CDR3 reads CASSQVKGTYEQYF. The CDR3 DNA reads TGCGCCAGCAGCCAAGTGAAGGGAACCTACGAGCAGTACTTC.

At least ten counts were recorded for this clonotype. This rearrangement joins TRBV4-2 to TRBJ2-7; 11 bases are a match to TRBD2. Germline lookup yields CDR1 LGHNA and CDR2 YNFKEQ. With V trimmed by 4 bases and J by 2 bases, 10 bases remained unmatched. CDR3 size: 17 residues. In DNA, the CDR3 is TGTGCCAGCAGCCCGAACCTGGGACTAGCGGCAGCCTACGAGCAGTACTTC. The encoded protein is CASSPNLGLAAAYEQYF.

On this clonotype: Because it lacks the conserved phenylalanine or tryptophan at the end, this CDR3 is likely a read error. The rearrangement uses TRBV20-1 and TRBJ2-7, with 7 bases lining up with TRBD1. Germline trimming cut 3 bases from V and 2 bases from J; bases unmatched to any gene: 10. The CDR3 is 15 residues long. Germline CDR1 DFQATT, CDR2 SNEGSKA (reference sequence). The CDR3 sequence is CSARKLRDSPYEQYS. The DNA for the CDR3 is TGCAGTGCTAGGAAGTTAAGGGACAGCCCCTACGAGCAGTACTCC.

V gene TRBV10-3 combines with J gene TRBJ2-1, with TRBD2 identical over 8 bases. This CDR3 region has 15 residues. CDR1 is ENHRY and CDR2 is SYGVKD in the germline V gene. V dropped 4 bases and J dropped 4; count of bases not matched to a gene: 6. CDR3 region: CAISALAGGYNEQFF. The CDR3 nucleotides read TGTGCCATCAGTGCTCTAGCGGGTGGGTACAATGAGCAGTTCTTC.

The chain recombines TRBV28 with TRBJ1-2; no clear D gene. Trimming pared 6 bases from V and 5 bases from J, leaving 13 bases between. The CDR3 consists of 13 residues. The germline V gene encodes CDR1 MDHEN and CDR2 SYDVKM. CDR3 protein: CASRETGFYGYTF. The CDR3 nucleotides read TGTGCCAGCAGGGAGACTGGGTTTTATGGCTACACCTTC.

This clonotype was seen repeatedly, ten times or more. The chain uses TRBV28 and TRBJ1-2; unclear D gene. Trimming cost V 5 bases and J 0 bases, with 10 bases left between them. This CDR3 has 14 residues. CDR1 is MDHEN, CDR2 SYDVKM, per germline. The DNA for the CDR3 is TGTGCCAGCAGTGAAGAGTTAGCTAACTATGGCTACACCTTC. Translating gives CASSEELANYGYTF.

The V and J genes are TRBV5-1 and TRBJ1-4, with TRBD1 identical over 10 bases. This CDR3 is 14 amino acids long. Losses at the gene ends were 4 bases for V and 7 bases for J; bases not matched to a gene: 4. Germline V gives CDR1 SGHRS, CDR2 YFSETQ. The CDR3 DNA follows: TGCGCCAGCAGCGTCGGGACAGGGGTTGAAAAACTGTTTTTT. Encoded protein: CASSVGTGVEKLFF.

This clonotype was recorded at least ten times. The chain links TRBV14 to TRBJ2-1; D is undetermined. Trimming left V 1 base short and J 6 bases short, with 10 bases between. The germline CDR1 and CDR2 sequences are SGHDN and FVKESK. The CDR3 consists of 14 residues. CDR3 coding DNA: TGTGCCAGCAGCCAAGTAGGGTGGACCAATGAGCAGTTCTTC. Its translation: CASSQVGWTNEQFF.

Many counts were recorded for this clonotype. The V gene is TRBV6-1, the J gene TRBJ1-3; D may be TRBD1 (6 bases). V was trimmed by 8 bases and J by 2 bases, leaving 10 bases between them. This CDR3 is built from 13 residues. Germline lookup yields CDR1 MNHNS and CDR2 SASEGT. The CDR3 spells CASSTGPGNTIYF. The CDR3 bases are TGTGCCAGCTCAACAGGGCCTGGAAACACCATATATTTT.

This clonotype was found a few times. CDR3 sequence reads: CASSRSLGAGGTQYF. DNA for the CDR3: TGTGCCAGCAGCCGGTCCTTGGGAGCGGGGGGTACGCAGTATTTT. The J gene is TRBJ2-3, the V gene TRBV7-2; TRBD2 matches 9 bases. The CDR3 length is 15 residues. Germline V CDR1 and CDR2: SGHTA, FQGNSA. Trimming removed 5 bases from V and 8 bases from J; junction bases left unmatched: 11.